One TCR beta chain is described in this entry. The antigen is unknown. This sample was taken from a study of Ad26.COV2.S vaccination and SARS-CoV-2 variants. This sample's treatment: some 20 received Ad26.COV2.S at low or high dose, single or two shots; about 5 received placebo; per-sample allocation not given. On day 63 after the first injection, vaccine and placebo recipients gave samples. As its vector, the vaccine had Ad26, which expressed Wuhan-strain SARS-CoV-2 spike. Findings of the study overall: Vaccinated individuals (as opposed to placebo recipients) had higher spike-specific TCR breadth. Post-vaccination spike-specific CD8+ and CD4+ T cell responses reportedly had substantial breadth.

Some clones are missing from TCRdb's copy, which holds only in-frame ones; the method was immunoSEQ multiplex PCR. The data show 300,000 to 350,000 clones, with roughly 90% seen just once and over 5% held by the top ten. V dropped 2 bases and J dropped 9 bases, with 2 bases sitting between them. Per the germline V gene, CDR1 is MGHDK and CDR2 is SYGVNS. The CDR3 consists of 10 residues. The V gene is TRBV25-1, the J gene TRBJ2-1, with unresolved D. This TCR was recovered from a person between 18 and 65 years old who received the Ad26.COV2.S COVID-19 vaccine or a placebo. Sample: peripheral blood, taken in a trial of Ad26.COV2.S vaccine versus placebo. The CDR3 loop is CASSESEQFF. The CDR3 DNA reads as TGTGCCAGCAGTGAAAGTGAGCAGTTCTTC.